The 15 T cell receptor beta chains given below trace back to one sample, sequenced in a study of cytomegalovirus exposure and HLA in healthy donors (dated 2017 in TCRdb). Receptor libraries were prepared by the immunoSEQ multiplex PCR assay. The immuneACCESS repertoire file appears here via TCRdb, limited to in-frame rearrangements. These files lack a portion of the clones; in checked studies, under half of the deficit traces to unresolved V genes, and the cause of the others is not known. The sample data list hundreds of thousands of clones, and 70% to 90% of these were observed just once. The biggest ten clones account for roughly 0.8% of the sample. Sequencing input: PBMCs. Source of these receptors: a woman under 30 in good health and CMV-seronegative.

J is TRBJ1-4 and V is TRBV7-7; D uncertain. Trimming removed 1 base from V and 7 bases from J, with 7 bases in between. Germline CDR1 reads SSHAT; CDR2 reads FNYEAQ (reference sequence). The CDR3 has 13 amino acids. In nucleotides, the CDR3 is TGTGCCAGCAGCTTAGAGAGAGGTGAAAAACTGTTTTTT. It translates to CASSLERGEKLFF.

This rearrangement joins TRBV28 to TRBJ1-5; no clear D gene. The CDR3 covers 13 residues. Germline V lookup: CDR1 MDHEN, CDR2 SYDVKM. With 5 bases removed from V and 8 bases from J, the gap between germline ends came to 13 bases. CDR3 amino acids: CASSSPGLEPQHF. The CDR3, as DNA: TGTGCCAGCAGTAGCCCGGGGTTGGAGCCCCAGCATTTT.

The V call is TRBV28, the J call TRBJ2-7, with 10 positions matching TRBD1. With V trimmed by 6 bases and J by 5 bases, 10 bases remained unmatched. In germline, CDR1 is MDHEN, CDR2 SYDVKM. The CDR3 has 15 amino acids. The CDR3 bases are TGTGCCAGCAGCATACCCGGGACAGGGGCCAACGAGCAGTACTTC. It translates to CASSIPGTGANEQYF.

V usage is TRBV6-5 and J usage is TRBJ2-7; D is unclear. The CDR3 consists of 14 residues. Germline V gene lookup returns CDR1 MNHEY and CDR2 SVGAGI. V was shortened by 0 bases and J by 4 bases, with 10 bases between the two germline ends. The CDR3 sequence: CASSYSGGKYEQYF. DNA for the CDR3: TGTGCCAGCAGTTACTCCGGCGGAAAGTACGAGCAGTACTTC.

This clone showed up just a few times. The CDR3 bases are TGTGCCACCAGCAGATCGCTGGGTCAGGACGAGCAGTACTTC. This sequence encodes CATSRSLGQDEQYF. The chain carries TRBV15 and TRBJ2-7, with D unclear. The CDR3 spans 14 residues. Trimming removed 2 bases at V and 5 bases at J, with 13 bases between. Germline CDR1 reads LNHNV; CDR2 reads YYDKDF (reference sequence).

The V call is TRBV29-1, the J call TRBJ2-5; TRBD2 aligns across 14 bases. This CDR3 spans 18 amino acids. The germline V gene has CDR1 SQVTM and CDR2 ANQGSEA. The junction had 11 bases not matched to a gene; V was cut back by 1 base and J by 4 bases. CDR3 loop: CSVEAGTSGGAWGETQYF. DNA for the CDR3: TGCAGCGTTGAAGCTGGGACTAGCGGGGGTGCGTGGGGAGAGACCCAGTACTTC.

V and J are TRBV30 and TRBJ2-7; possible D gene TRBD2, 6 bases. V lost 3 bases, J lost 4 bases, and 22 bases lay in between. The V gene's germline CDR1 is GTSNPN and CDR2 SVGIG (reference sequence). CDR3 length: 16 amino acids. The CDR3 here is CAWSKGGGFGTYEQYF. CDR3 DNA sequence: TGTGCCTGGAGCAAAGGTGGCGGCTTTGGGACTTACGAGCAGTACTTC.

V is TRBV4-1 and J is TRBJ2-3; the match to TRBD2 covers 10 bases. The CDR3 has 15 amino acids. CDR1 and CDR2 (germline): MGHRA, YSYEKL. The V gene end was trimmed by 6 bases and the J gene end by 5 bases; junction bases not matched to a gene: 8. As DNA, the CDR3 is TGCGCCAGCAGGGCTAGCGGGGGCCCTCAAGATACGCAGTATTTT. Protein sequence: CASRASGGPQDTQYF.

J is TRBJ1-2 and V is TRBV6-4; a possible D gene is TRBD1 (5 bases). Trimming cost V 9 bases and J 10 bases, with 18 bases left between them. CDR3 length equals 12 residues. CDR1 is MRHNA, CDR2 SNTAGT, per germline. The CDR3 loop is CARDRQCEDYTF. Written as DNA, the CDR3 is TGTGCCAGGGACCGACAGTGTGAGGACTACACCTTC.

This clone has only one observation. CDR3 bases: TGTGCCAGCACCCAGACTAGCGGGGGATCTGAGCAGTTCTTC. This translates into CASTQTSGGSEQFF. J is TRBJ2-1 and V is TRBV6-6; TRBD2 matches 12 bases. Germline V gene lookup returns CDR1 MNHNY and CDR2 SVGAGI (reference sequence). This CDR3 is 14 amino acids long. V was clipped by 7 bases and J by 9 bases; unmatched bases: 7.

The chain recombines TRBV2 with TRBJ1-2, with unresolved D. CDR1 is SNHLY, CDR2 FYNNEI, per germline. This CDR3 comprises 11 residues. Trimming shortened V by 3 bases and J by 7 bases, and 6 bases separated the two germline ends. The CDR3 sequence is CASSERVGYTF. CDR3 DNA sequence: TGTGCCAGCAGTGAGAGGGTTGGCTACACCTTC.

V is TRBV2 and J is TRBJ2-1, with 7 nucleotides matching TRBD2. There are 16 residues in the CDR3. V shed 4 bases and J 5 bases; nucleotides not matched to a gene: 11. The germline gives CDR1 SNHLY, CDR2 FYNNEI. CDR3 loop: CASSVKPGLGDNEQFF. CDR3 in DNA: TGTGCCAGCAGTGTGAAGCCCGGACTAGGCGACAATGAGCAGTTCTTC.

The rearrangement joins TRBV6-6 to TRBJ2-7; possibly TRBD1 for D (6 bases). Trimming removed 5 bases at V and 2 bases at J, with 13 bases between. CDR1 is MNHNY, CDR2 SVGAGI, per germline (reference sequence). This CDR3 has 14 residues. CDR3 sequence: CASSPLQGTYEQYF. CDR3 DNA: TGTGCCAGCAGTCCCCTACAGGGCACCTACGAGCAGTACTTC.

The chain recombines TRBV5-1 with TRBJ2-7, with D possibly TRBD1 on 5 matching bases. V gave up 5 bases and J gave up 4 bases, with 13 bases separating them. The CDR3 is 13 residues long. Germline V gene sequence: CDR1 SGHRS, CDR2 YFSETQ. CDR3 protein: CASRSFQGYEQYF. In DNA form, the CDR3 reads TGCGCCAGCAGATCGTTTCAGGGTTACGAGCAGTACTTC.

This clone was counted only a few times. As DNA, the CDR3 is TGTGCCAGCTCACCGGCGGATTCAACTAATGAAAAACTGTTTTTT. It encodes CASSPADSTNEKLFF. The chain couples TRBV18 to TRBJ1-4; the D is unclear. V gave up 3 bases and J gave up 0 bases, with 8 bases separating them. This CDR3 spans 15 amino acids. Germline V CDR1 and CDR2: KGHSH, LQKENI.